This T cell receptor beta chain was sequenced during a study of T cell responses to AZD1222 COVID-19 vaccine. Measured with immunoSEQ multiplex PCR; TCRdb has only the in-frame clones, and not every one. Seen here are about 81,000 clones, 91% observed once, and the top ten hold 8%. Germline V gene sequence: CDR1 SGHVS, CDR2 FQNEAQ. V lost 1 base and J lost 0; bases outside the gene matches: 7. The CDR3 consists of 17 residues. This chain links TRBV7-8 with TRBJ2-5; 8 positions agree with TRBD2. This TCR was recovered from an adult who received the AZD1222 COVID-19 vaccine. The source was peripheral blood, collected 28 days after the second AZD1222 dose. CDR3 nucleotide sequence: TGTGCCAGCAGCTTAGGGTTGCGCGGGAGGTACCAAGAGACCCAGTACTTC. Translating it yields CASSLGLRGRYQETQYF.